The 25 T cell receptor beta chains given below trace back to one sample, sequenced in a study of T cell clonality in common variable immunodeficiency. Sequencing was performed with immunoSEQ multiplex PCR; in TCRdb, only in-frame clones are kept and a portion is missing. The sample holds under 40,000 clones, and no clone turns up only once. Specimen: peripheral blood mononuclear cells. These receptors all stem from a person between 18 and 75 years old in good health.

This clone was recorded many times. The read falls 3 residues short of the CDR3 end, and the missing part is taken from the germline J gene. J is TRBJ1-1 and V is TRBV5-4; 9 bases align to TRBD1. The CDR3 is 13 residues long. V shed 7 bases, J shed 6 bases, and the junction held 7 bases outside the gene matches. Germline lookup yields CDR1 SGHNT and CDR2 YYREEE (reference sequence). Incomplete CDR3 DNA: TGTGCCAGCGGGACAGGGTTTGCGGCTGAA. This codes for CASGTGFAAE. The complete CDR3 sequence is CASGTGFAAEAFF.

This clone occurred many times. The read terminates 3 residues before the CDR3 end, so the remaining end is supplied by the germline J gene. The rearrangement joins TRBV30 to TRBJ2-5; D unclear. This CDR3 contains 13 residues. CDR1 GTSNPN and CDR2 SVGIG come from the germline V gene (reference sequence). V lost 4 bases and J 2 bases, leaving 11 bases between the germline ends. The CDR3 loop is CAWMQERQETQYF. The sequenced part of the CDR3 DNA is TGTGCCTGGATGCAGGAGAGACAAGAGACC. The complete variable domain, with remaining parts taken from reference TRBV30 and TRBJ2-5, reads SQTIHQWPATLVQPVGSPLSLECTVEGTSNPNLYWYRQAAGRGLQLLFYSVGIGQISSEVPQNLSASRPQDRQFILSSKKLLLSDSGFYLCAWMQERQETQYFGPGTRLLVL.

This clone was recorded at least ten times. CDR3 DNA, as far as it was read: TGCAGCACTGGGAGTCAGGGATACACAGATACG. It is translated as CSTGSQGYTDT. The whole CDR3 sequence reads CSTGSQGYTDTQYF. This sequence joins TRBV29-1 and TRBJ2-3; D may correspond to TRBD1 or TRBD2 (5 bases each). From the germline J gene comes the end of the CDR3, since the read stops 3 residues before it. Trimming removed 8 bases at V and 2 bases at J, with 17 bases between. The V gene's germline CDR1 is SQVTM and CDR2 ANQGSEA. There are 14 residues in the CDR3.

This clone occurred many times. Read coverage stops 3 residues before the CDR3 terminus; the germline J gene supplies the remainder. The V call is TRBV2, the J call TRBJ1-4; TRBD1 aligns across 8 bases. The V segment lost 8 bases and the J segment 7 bases; nucleotides outside the gene matches: 6. From germline, CDR1 is SNHLY and CDR2 FYNNEI. The CDR3 runs 13 residues. CDR3 DNA, as far as it was read: TGTGCCAGCGGGAGACAGGGGAGTGAAAAA. This encodes CASGRQGSEK. The complete CDR3 sequence is CASGRQGSEKLFF.

Many counts were recorded for this clone. With the read ending 3 residues before the CDR3 end, the germline J gene is used to fill in that end. The rearrangement links TRBV20-1 to TRBJ1-2; 8 bases match TRBD1. This CDR3 has 14 amino acids. Germline lookup yields CDR1 DFQATT and CDR2 SNEGSKA (reference sequence). This chain's CDR3 is CSARDRTGMGGYTF. The CDR3 DNA, read in part, is TGCAGTGCTAGAGATCGGACAGGGATGGGGGGC.

At least ten counts were recorded for this clone. The read finishes 3 residues shy of the CDR3 end, and the germline J gene is used to complete it. This chain uses TRBV6-4 with TRBJ2-3; TRBD2 is a possible D gene (7 bases). This CDR3 spans 15 amino acids. Trimming removed 3 bases at V and 4 bases at J, with 14 bases between. Per germline, CDR1 MRHNA and CDR2 SNTAGT. CDR3 loop: CASSDRGGAPDTQYF. The sequenced CDR3 bases are TGTGCCAGCAGTGATCGAGGGGGGGCCCCAGATACG.

This clone has more than one count but fewer than ten. The read terminates 3 residues before the CDR3 end, so the remaining end is supplied by the germline J gene. V is TRBV5-6 and J is TRBJ1-2; 7 nucleotides line up with TRBD1. The CDR3 covers 15 residues. Germline loops: CDR1 SGHDT, CDR2 YYEEEE. V lost 4 bases and J lost 4; bases outside the gene matches: 10. CDR3 sequence: CASSPNLQGFYGYTF. The covered CDR3 bases are TGTGCCAGCAGCCCTAACCTACAGGGGTTCTATGGC.

This clone appeared many times. The read ends 3 residues early relative to the CDR3; the germline J gene fills the gap. The chain uses TRBV5-1 and TRBJ1-1; D is possibly TRBD1 (5 bases). This CDR3 region has 13 residues. V was shortened by 5 bases and J by 1 base, with 9 bases between the two germline ends. CDR1 SGHRS and CDR2 YFSETQ come from the germline V gene. CDR3 loop: CASRGRQNTEAFF. The DNA read from the CDR3 is TGCGCCAGCAGGGGGCGGCAGAACACTGAA.

The DNA read from the CDR3 is TGTGCCAGCAGCTTTTGGCTTCGGGGCAATGAG. Protein product: CASSFWLRGNE. Given in full, the CDR3 is CASSFWLRGNEQFF. The V call is TRBV5-8, the J call TRBJ2-1; the D gene is possibly TRBD2 (5 bases). The CDR3 goes on 3 residues after the read ends, and that part is filled in from the germline J gene. CDR3 size: 14 residues. Trimming removed 2 bases at V and 6 bases at J, with 12 bases between. From germline, CDR1 is SGHTS and CDR2 YDEGEE. The complete variable domain, with remaining parts taken from reference TRBV5-8 and TRBJ2-1, reads EAGVTQSPTHLIKTRGQQATLRCSPISGHTSVYWYQQALGLGLQFLLWYDEGEERNRGNFPPRFSGRQFPNYSSELNVNALELEDSALYLCASSFWLRGNEQFFGPGTRLTVL.

This clone was seen repeatedly, ten times or more. The read stops 3 residues short of the end of the CDR3; the missing end is completed from the germline J gene. This chain joins TRBV30 and TRBJ2-5; 11 nucleotides line up with TRBD2. Unmatched junction bases numbered 9, after V lost 1 base and J lost 5 bases. Germline V CDR1 and CDR2: GTSNPN, SVGIG (reference sequence). This CDR3 is 16 amino acids long. Incomplete CDR3 DNA: TGTGCCTGGAGTGGGGGTAGCGGGGGGGCCAGGGAGACC. It specifies CAWSGGSGGARET. The whole CDR3 reads CAWSGGSGGARETQYF.

This clone was recorded many times. The read finishes 3 residues shy of the CDR3 end, and the germline J gene is used to complete it. V is TRBV6-2 or TRBV6-3 and J is TRBJ2-4, with D possibly being TRBD2 (6 bases). The CDR3 totals 16 residues. Looked up from germline, CDR1 is MNHEY and CDR2 is SVGEGT. V dropped 5 bases and J dropped 7 bases, with 21 bases sitting between them. The CDR3 loop reads CASSREFMGLGNIQYF. The sequenced CDR3 bases are TGTGCCAGCAGTCGGGAGTTTATGGGGCTGGGGAACATT.

At least ten counts were recorded for this clone. The CDR3 end lies 3 residues beyond the end of the read and is filled in from the germline J gene. The V gene is TRBV4-2, the J gene TRBJ2-3, with D perhaps matching TRBD2 (5 bases). The V end was cut by 0 bases, the J end by 2 bases, with 15 bases between. In germline, CDR1 is LGHNA, CDR2 YNFKEQ. The CDR3 has 17 amino acids. CDR3 region: CASSQDGLGGPTDTQYF. The covered CDR3 bases are TGTGCCAGCAGCCAAGATGGTCTAGGAGGTCCCACAGATACG.

This clone was detected many times. The sequence runs out 3 residues before the end of the CDR3; the remainder is reconstructed from the germline J gene. The rearrangement links TRBV9 to TRBJ2-3, with D perhaps TRBD2 (5 bases). The CDR3 loop spans 15 amino acids. Germline assignment: CDR1 SGDLS and CDR2 YYNGEE. V lost 2 bases and J 2 bases, leaving 12 bases between the germline ends. CDR3: CASSVGGLDTDTQYF. The covered CDR3 bases are TGTGCCAGCAGCGTTGGCGGACTCGACACAGATACG. The whole variable domain, filled in from reference TRBV9 and TRBJ2-3, reads DSGVTQTPKHLITATGQRVTLRCSPRSGDLSVYWYQQSLDQGLQFLIQYYNGEERAKGNILERFSAQQFPDLHSELNLSSLELGDSALYFCASSVGGLDTDTQYFGPGTRLTVL.

This clone was recorded at least ten times. The CDR3 end falls 3 residues outside the read, so it is completed with the germline J gene. The chain has TRBV5-1 and TRBJ2-2; 9 positions match TRBD2. The ends lost 0 bases at V and 0 bases at J; junction bases unmatched: 3. Germline CDR1 reads SGHRS; CDR2 reads YFSETQ. CDR3 length: 17 residues. The CDR3 sequence: CASSLELAGPNTGELFF. CDR3 DNA, as far as it was read: TGCGCCAGCAGCTTGGAGCTAGCGGGACCGAACACCGGGGAG.

This clone was detected many times. Coverage ceases 3 residues before the CDR3 finishes, and the germline J gene fills in the end. The rearrangement uses TRBV9 and TRBJ2-7; 13 nucleotides line up with TRBD2. J lost 6 bases, V lost 2 bases, and 2 bases had no gene match. The V gene's germline CDR1 is SGDLS and CDR2 YYNGEE. The CDR3 contains 14 residues. The CDR3: CASSVGLAGIEQYF. The DNA read from the CDR3 is TGTGCCAGCAGCGTGGGACTAGCGGGAATCGAG.

This clone was picked up many times. CDR3 region: CASSVTGALPYGYTF. The sequenced part of the CDR3 DNA is TGCGCCAGCAGCGTAACAGGGGCCCTCCCCTATGGC. The chain carries TRBV5-1 and TRBJ1-2; 7 bases are a match to TRBD1. With the read ending 3 residues before the CDR3 end, the germline J gene is used to fill in that end. The CDR3 runs 15 residues. The trim removed 4 bases at V and 4 bases at J, leaving 10 bases unmatched. In germline, CDR1 is SGHRS, CDR2 YFSETQ. Using reference TRBV5-1 and TRBJ1-2 for the parts outside the CDR3, the full variable domain is KAGVTQTPRYLIKTRGQQVTLSCSPISGHRSVSWYQQTPGQGLQFLFEYFSETQRNKGNFPGRFSGRQFSNSRSEMNVSTLELGDSALYLCASSVTGALPYGYTFGSGTRLTVV.

In this sample, this clone turned up many times. The read comes to an end 3 residues before the CDR3 does, leaving the germline J gene to fill in the end. The genes are TRBV6-2 or TRBV6-3 and TRBJ2-7; D possibly corresponds to TRBD1 (6 bases). Germline V gene data show CDR1 as MNHEY and CDR2 as SVGEGT. Trimming stripped 6 bases from V and 0 bases from J, with 9 bases between. The CDR3 totals 13 residues. CDR3 DNA, as far as it was read: TGTGCCAGCAGAGCGACAGGCTCCTACGAG. Its translation: CASRATGSYE. The whole CDR3 sequence reads CASRATGSYEQYF.

This clone was observed many times. The read stops 3 residues short of the end of the CDR3; the missing end is completed from the germline J gene. V gene TRBV5-1 combines with J gene TRBJ2-1, with D possibly being TRBD2 (5 bases). Germline values: CDR1 SGHRS, CDR2 YFSETQ. The V end was cut by 0 bases, the J end by 0 bases, with 16 bases between. The CDR3 totals 18 residues. The CDR3: CASSLARHPGGSYNEQFF. The sequenced CDR3 bases are TGCGCCAGCAGCTTGGCGAGACACCCTGGAGGCTCCTACAATGAG.

At least ten counts were recorded for this clone. With the read ending 3 residues before the CDR3 end, the germline J gene is used to fill in that end. At the DNA level, this CDR3 is encoded by other sequences in the same sample as well. The V call is TRBV7-9, the J call TRBJ2-3; D not resolved. The length of the CDR3 is 11 residues. From germline, CDR1 is SEHNR and CDR2 FQNEAQ (reference sequence). Trimming left V 5 bases short and J 5 bases short, with 5 bases between. The part of the CDR3 DNA that was read is TGTGCCAGCAGCCGAGGAGATACG. This translates into CASSRGDT. The complete CDR3 sequence is CASSRGDTQYF.

This clone occurred many times. With the read ending 3 residues before the CDR3 end, the germline J gene is used to fill in that end. The rearrangement uses TRBV5-1 and TRBJ2-7; no clear D gene. Germline values: CDR1 SGHRS, CDR2 YFSETQ. The germline V and J ends were trimmed by 1 base and 3 bases, with 11 bases remaining between them. The CDR3 is 14 residues long. CDR3 DNA (partial): TGCGCCAGCAGCTTGATGTTTAGCAGCTACGAG. Protein sequence: CASSLMFSSYE. The whole CDR3 is CASSLMFSSYEQYF.

This clone showed up many times. The read gets to within 3 residues of the CDR3 end, and the germline J gene fills in the rest. The chain couples TRBV7-9 to TRBJ1-1; D is possibly TRBD1 (6 bases). Germline V CDR1 and CDR2: SEHNR, FQNEAQ (reference sequence). V was pared by 4 bases and J by 4 bases, with 13 bases between. The CDR3 is 14 amino acids. The CDR3 DNA, read in part, is TGTGCCAGCAGCTCACAACAGGGAAGCACTGAA. Translating gives CASSSQQGSTE. The CDR3 in full is CASSSQQGSTEAFF.

Ten or more counts support this clone. The read terminates 3 residues ahead of where the CDR3 ends, so the germline J gene completes it. The chain has TRBV7-2 and TRBJ1-3, with unresolved D. The V gene lost 7 bases and the J gene lost 0 bases, with 7 bases spanning the gap. CDR3 length: 13 amino acids. Germline CDR1 and CDR2: SGHTA and FQGNSA. CDR3 in amino acids: CASTLNSGNTIYF. CDR3 DNA (partial): TGTGCCAGCACCCTTAACTCTGGAAACACC.

As for this clone: A far larger clone is one nucleotide away, so this likely arose from a read error. The read halts 3 residues ahead of the CDR3 end, with the missing end drawn from the germline J gene. The chain combines TRBV19 with TRBJ2-5; 8 bases align to TRBD1. Trimming removed 7 bases from V and 4 bases from J; junction bases left unmatched: 8. CDR1 and CDR2 from the germline V gene are LNHDA and SQIVND (reference sequence). The CDR3 spans 14 residues. Partial CDR3 DNA: TGTGCCAGTACTCGGGACAGGTGGTCAGAGACC. As protein: CASTRDRWSET. The complete CDR3 protein is CASTRDRWSETQYF.

This clone appeared many times. The read halts 3 residues ahead of the CDR3 end, with the missing end drawn from the germline J gene. The rearrangement joins TRBV20-1 to TRBJ1-4, with unresolved D. V shed 3 bases and J shed 2 bases, with 13 bases lying between them. The CDR3 has 15 residues. The V gene's germline CDR1 is DFQATT and CDR2 SNEGSKA (reference sequence). The CDR3 sequence: CSARIAGWTNEKLFF. Incomplete CDR3 DNA: TGCAGTGCTAGGATAGCGGGGTGGACTAATGAAAAA.

This clone was detected ten times or more. The missing CDR3 end, 3 residues past where the read stops, is filled in from the germline J gene. The chain is built from TRBV7-3 and TRBJ2-1, with 10 bases that match TRBD2. CDR1 is SGHTA and CDR2 is FQGTGA in the germline V gene. Losses at the gene ends were 4 bases for V and 7 bases for J; bases not matched to a gene: 4. This CDR3 contains 14 residues. CDR3 region: CASSSGTSANEQFF. Partial CDR3 DNA: TGTGCCAGCAGCTCAGGGACTAGCGCGAATGAG.